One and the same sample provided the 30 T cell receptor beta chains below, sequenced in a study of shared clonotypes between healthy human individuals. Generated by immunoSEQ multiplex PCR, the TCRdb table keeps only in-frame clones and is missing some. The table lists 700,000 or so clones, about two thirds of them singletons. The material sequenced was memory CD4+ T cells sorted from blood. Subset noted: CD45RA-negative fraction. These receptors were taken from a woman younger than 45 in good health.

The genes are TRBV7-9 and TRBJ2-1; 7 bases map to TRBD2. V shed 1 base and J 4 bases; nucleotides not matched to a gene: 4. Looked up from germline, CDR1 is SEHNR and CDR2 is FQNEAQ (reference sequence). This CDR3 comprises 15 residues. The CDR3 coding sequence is TGTGCCAGCAGCTTAGGTACTAGCGTGTACAATGAGCAGTTCTTC. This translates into CASSLGTSVYNEQFF.

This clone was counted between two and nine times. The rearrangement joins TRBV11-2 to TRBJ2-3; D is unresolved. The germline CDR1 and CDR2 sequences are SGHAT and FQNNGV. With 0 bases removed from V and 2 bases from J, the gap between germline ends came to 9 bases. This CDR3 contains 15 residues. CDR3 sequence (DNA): TGTGCCAGCAGCTTAGACCGGGCCCCCACAGATACGCAGTATTTT. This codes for CASSLDRAPTDTQYF.

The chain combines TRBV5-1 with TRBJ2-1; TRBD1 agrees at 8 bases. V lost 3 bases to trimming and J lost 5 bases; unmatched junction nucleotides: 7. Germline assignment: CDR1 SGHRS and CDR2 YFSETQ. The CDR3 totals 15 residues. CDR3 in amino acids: CASSSDRVFNNEQFF. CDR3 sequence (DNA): TGCGCCAGCAGCTCGGACAGGGTCTTCAACAATGAGCAGTTCTTC.

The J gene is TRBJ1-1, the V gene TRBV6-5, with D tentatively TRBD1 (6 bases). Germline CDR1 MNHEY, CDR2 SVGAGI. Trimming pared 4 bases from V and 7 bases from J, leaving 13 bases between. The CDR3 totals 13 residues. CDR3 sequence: CASSLTSGVEAFF. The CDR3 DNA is TGTGCCAGCAGTTTGACGTCAGGGGTTGAAGCTTTCTTT.

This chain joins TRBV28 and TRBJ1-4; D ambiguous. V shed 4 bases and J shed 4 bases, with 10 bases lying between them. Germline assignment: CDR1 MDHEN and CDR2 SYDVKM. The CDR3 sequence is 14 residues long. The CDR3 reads CASSSKHLNEKLFF. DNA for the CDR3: TGTGCCAGCAGTTCTAAACACCTTAATGAAAAACTGTTTTTT.

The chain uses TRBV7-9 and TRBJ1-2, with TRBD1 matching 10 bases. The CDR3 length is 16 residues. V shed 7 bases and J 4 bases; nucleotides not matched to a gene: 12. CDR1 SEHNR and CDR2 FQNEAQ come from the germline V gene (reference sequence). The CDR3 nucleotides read TGTGCCAGCACCCCAGGTGGGACAGGGGACCCCTATGGCTACACCTTC. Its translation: CASTPGGTGDPYGYTF.

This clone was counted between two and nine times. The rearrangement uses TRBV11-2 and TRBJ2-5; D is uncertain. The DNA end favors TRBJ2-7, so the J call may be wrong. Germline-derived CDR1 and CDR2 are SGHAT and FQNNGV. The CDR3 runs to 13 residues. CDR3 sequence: CASSPLGISEQYF. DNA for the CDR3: TGTGCCAGCAGCCCCCTGGGAATTAGCGAGCAGTACTTC.

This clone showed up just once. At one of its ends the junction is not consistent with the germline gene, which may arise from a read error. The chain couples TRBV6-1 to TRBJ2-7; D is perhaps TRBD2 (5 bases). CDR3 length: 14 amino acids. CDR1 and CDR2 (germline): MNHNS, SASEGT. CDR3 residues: CAISEFAQRDEQYF. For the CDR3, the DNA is TGTGCCATCAGTGAGTTCGCCCAGAGGGACGAGCAGTACTTC.

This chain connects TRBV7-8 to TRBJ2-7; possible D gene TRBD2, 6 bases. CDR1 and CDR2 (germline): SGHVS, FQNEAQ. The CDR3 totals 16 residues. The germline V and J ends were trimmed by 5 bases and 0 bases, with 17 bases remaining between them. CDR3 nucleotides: TGTGCCAGCAGCCCGCGGACTACCCTGAGCTCCTACGAGCAGTACTTC. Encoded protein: CASSPRTTLSSYEQYF.

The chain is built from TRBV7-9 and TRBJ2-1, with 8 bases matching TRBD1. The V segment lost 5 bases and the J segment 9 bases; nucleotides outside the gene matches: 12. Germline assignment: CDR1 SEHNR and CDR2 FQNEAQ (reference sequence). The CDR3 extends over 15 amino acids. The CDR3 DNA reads TGTGCCAGCAGCCCACCCATCGACCAGGGGGCTGAGCAGTTCTTC. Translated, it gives CASSPPIDQGAEQFF. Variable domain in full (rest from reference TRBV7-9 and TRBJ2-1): DTGVSQNPRHKITKRGQNVTFRCDPISEHNRLYWYRQTLGQGPEFLTYFQNEAQLEKSRLLSDRFSAERPKGSFSTLEIQRTEQGDSAMYLCASSPPIDQGAEQFFGPGTRLTVL.

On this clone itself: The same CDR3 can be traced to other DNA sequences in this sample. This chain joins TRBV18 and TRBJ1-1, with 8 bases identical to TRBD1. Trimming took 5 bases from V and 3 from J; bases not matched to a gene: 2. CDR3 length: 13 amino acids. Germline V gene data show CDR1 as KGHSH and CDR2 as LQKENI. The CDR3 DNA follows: TGTGCCAGCTCAACGACAGGGGACACTGAAGCTTTCTTT. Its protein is CASSTTGDTEAFF.

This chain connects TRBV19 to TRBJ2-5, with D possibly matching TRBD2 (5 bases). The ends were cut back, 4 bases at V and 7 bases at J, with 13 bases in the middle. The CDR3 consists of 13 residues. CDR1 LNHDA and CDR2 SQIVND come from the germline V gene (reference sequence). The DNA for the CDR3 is TGTGCCAGTAGTACAGACTACCCGGGGACCCAGTACTTC. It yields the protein CASSTDYPGTQYF.

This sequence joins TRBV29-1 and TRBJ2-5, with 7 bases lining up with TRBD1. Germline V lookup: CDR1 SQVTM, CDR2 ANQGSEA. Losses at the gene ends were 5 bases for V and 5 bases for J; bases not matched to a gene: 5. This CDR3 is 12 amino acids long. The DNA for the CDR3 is TGCAGCGTTTTACAGGGGCGGGAGACCCAGTACTTC. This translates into CSVLQGRETQYF.

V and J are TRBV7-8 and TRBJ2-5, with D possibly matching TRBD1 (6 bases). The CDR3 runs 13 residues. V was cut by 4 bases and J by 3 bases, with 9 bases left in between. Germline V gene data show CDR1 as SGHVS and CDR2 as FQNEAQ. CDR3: CASSYGQKETQYF. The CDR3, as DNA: TGTGCCAGCAGCTATGGACAGAAAGAGACCCAGTACTTC. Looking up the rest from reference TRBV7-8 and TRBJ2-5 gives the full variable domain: GAGVSQSPRYKVAKRGQDVALRCDPISGHVSLFWYQQALGQGPEFLTYFQNEAQLDKSGLPSDRFFAERPEGSVSTLKIQRTQQEDSAVYLCASSYGQKETQYFGPGTRLLVL.

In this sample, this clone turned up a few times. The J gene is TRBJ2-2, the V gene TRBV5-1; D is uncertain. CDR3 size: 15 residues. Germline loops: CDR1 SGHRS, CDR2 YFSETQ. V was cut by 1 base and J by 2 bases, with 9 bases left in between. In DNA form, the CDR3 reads TGCGCCAGCAGCTTGCAACAGAGTAACACCGGGGAGCTGTTTTTT. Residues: CASSLQQSNTGELFF.

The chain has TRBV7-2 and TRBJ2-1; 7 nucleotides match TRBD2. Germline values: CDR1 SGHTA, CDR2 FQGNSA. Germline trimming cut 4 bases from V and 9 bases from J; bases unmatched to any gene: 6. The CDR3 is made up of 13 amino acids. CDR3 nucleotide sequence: TGTGCCAGCAGCTCACAGCGGGACCTTGAGCAGTTCTTC. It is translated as CASSSQRDLEQFF.

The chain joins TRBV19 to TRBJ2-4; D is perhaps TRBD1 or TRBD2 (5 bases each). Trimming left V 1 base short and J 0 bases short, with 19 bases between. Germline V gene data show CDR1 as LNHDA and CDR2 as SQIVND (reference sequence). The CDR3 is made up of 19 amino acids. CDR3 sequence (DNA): TGTGCCAGTAGTATAGGAGGGGCCTCCAACTCTAGAGCCAAAAACATTCAGTACTTC. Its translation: CASSIGGASNSRAKNIQYF.

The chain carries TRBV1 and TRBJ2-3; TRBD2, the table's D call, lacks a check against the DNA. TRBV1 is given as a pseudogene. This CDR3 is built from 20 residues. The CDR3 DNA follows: TGCACCAGCAGCCATGATACTAGCGGGCCCCCCACACTGATCACAGATACGCAGTATTTT. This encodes CTSSHDTSGPPTLITDTQYF.

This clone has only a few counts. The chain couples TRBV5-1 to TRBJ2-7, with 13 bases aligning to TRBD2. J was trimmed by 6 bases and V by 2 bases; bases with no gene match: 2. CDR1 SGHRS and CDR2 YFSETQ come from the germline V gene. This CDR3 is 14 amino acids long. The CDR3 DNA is TGCGCCAGCAGCTTTGGGACTAGCGGGATCGAGCAGTACTTC. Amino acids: CASSFGTSGIEQYF.

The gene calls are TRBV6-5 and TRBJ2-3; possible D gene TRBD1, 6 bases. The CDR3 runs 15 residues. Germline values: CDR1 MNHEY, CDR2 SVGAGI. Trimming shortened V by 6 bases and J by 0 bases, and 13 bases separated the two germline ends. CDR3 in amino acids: CASSLGQPSTDTQYF. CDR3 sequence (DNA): TGTGCCAGCAGCCTGGGACAACCCAGCACAGATACGCAGTATTTT.

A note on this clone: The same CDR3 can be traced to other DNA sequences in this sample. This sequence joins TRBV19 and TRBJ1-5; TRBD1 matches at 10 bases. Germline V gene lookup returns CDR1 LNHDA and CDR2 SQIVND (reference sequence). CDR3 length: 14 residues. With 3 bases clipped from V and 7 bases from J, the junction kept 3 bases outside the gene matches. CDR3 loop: CASSIGTGEQPQHF. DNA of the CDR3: TGTGCCAGTAGTATCGGGACAGGGGAACAGCCCCAGCATTTT.

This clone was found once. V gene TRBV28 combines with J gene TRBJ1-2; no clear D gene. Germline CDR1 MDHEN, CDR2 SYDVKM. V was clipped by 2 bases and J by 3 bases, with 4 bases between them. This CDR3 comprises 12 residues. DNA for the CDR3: TGTGCCAGCAGTTTACCAGACTATGGCTACACCTTC. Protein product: CASSLPDYGYTF.

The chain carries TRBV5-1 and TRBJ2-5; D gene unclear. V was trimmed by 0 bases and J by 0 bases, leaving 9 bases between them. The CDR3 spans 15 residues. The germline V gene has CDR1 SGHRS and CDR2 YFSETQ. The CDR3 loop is CASSLVLTYQETQYF. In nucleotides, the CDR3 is TGCGCCAGCAGCTTGGTTCTGACGTACCAAGAGACCCAGTACTTC.

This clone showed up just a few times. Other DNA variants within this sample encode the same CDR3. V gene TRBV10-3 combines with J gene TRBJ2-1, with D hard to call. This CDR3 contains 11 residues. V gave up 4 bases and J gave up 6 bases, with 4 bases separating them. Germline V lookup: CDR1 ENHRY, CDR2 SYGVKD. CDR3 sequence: CAISVSNEQFF. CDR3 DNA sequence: TGTGCCATCAGTGTGAGCAATGAGCAGTTCTTC.

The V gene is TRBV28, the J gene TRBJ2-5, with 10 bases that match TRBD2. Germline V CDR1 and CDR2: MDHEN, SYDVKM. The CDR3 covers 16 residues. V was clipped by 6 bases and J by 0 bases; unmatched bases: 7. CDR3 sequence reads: CASRLRGLANQETQYF. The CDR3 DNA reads TGTGCCAGCAGACTTAGGGGACTAGCGAACCAAGAGACCCAGTACTTC.

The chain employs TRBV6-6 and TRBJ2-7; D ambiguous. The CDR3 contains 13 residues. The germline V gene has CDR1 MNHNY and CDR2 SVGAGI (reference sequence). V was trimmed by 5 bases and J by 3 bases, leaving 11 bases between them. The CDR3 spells CASSLNQDYEQYF. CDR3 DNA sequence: TGTGCCAGCAGTCTCAATCAGGACTACGAGCAGTACTTC.

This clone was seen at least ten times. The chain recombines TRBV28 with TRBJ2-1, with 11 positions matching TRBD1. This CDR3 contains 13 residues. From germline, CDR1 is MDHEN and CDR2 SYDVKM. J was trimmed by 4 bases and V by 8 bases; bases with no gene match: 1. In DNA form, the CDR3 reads TGTGCCAGCCGGGACAGGGGGTACAATGAGCAGTTCTTC. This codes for CASRDRGYNEQFF.

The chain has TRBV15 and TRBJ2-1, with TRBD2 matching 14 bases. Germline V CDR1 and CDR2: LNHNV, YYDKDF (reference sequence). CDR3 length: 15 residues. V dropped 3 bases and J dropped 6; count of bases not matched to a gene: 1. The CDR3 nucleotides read TGTGCCACCAGCAGGGGGACTAGCGGGAGCAATGAGCAGTTCTTC. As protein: CATSRGTSGSNEQFF.

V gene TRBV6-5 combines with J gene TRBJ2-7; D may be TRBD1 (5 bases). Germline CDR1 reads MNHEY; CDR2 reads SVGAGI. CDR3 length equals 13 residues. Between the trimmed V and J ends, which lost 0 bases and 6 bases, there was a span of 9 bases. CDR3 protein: CASSYSQGFEQYF. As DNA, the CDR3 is TGTGCCAGCAGTTACTCGCAGGGTTTCGAGCAGTACTTC.

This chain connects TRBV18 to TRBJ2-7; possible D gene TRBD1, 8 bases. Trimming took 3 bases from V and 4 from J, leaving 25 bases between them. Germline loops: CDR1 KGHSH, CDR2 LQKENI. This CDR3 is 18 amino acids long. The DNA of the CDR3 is TGTGCCAGCTCACCCGGGACAGGCGGAGCTAGCGGAGGATACGAGCAGTACTTC. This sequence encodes CASSPGTGGASGGYEQYF.